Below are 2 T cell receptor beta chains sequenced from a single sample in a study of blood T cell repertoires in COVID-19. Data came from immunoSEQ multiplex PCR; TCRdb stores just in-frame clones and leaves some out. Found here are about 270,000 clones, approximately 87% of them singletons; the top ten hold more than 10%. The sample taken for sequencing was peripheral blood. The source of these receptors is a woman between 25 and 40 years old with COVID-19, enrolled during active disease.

CDR3 region: CASSKQENTEAFF. CDR3 nucleotides: TGCGCCAGCTCTAAACAGGAGAACACTGAAGCTTTCTTT. This chain links TRBV5-1 with TRBJ1-1; D is possibly TRBD1 (5 bases). V shed 7 bases and J shed 1 base, with 11 bases lying between them. Germline loops: CDR1 SGHRS, CDR2 YFSETQ. The CDR3 is 13 amino acids.

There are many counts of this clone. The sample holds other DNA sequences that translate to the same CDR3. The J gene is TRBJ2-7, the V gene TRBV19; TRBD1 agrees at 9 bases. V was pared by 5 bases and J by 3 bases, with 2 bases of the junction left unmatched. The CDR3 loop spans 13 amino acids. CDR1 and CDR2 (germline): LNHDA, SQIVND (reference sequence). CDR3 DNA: TGTGCCAGTAGTGACAGGGGGATCTACGAGCAGTACTTC. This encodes CASSDRGIYEQYF.